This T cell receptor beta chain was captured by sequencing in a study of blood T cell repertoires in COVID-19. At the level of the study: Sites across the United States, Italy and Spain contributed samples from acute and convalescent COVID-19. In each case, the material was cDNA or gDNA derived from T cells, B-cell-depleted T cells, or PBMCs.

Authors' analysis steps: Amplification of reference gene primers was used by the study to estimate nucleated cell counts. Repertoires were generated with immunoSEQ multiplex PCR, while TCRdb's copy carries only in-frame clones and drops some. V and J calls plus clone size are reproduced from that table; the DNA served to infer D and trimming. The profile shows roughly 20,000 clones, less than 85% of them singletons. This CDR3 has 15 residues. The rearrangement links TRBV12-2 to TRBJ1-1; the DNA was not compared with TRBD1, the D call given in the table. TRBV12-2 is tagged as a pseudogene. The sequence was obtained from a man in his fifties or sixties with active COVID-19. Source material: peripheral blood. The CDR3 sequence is CASRYIGLQGTEAFF. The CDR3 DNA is TGTGCAAGTCGCTACATCGGCCTTCAGGGCACTGAAGCTTTCTTT.